This T cell receptor (beta chain) was identified during a study of blood T cell repertoires in COVID-19. Overall study: COVID-19 samples collected from the United States, Italy and Spain covered acute and convalescent phases.

Participants reported their clinical history, and cohort assignment relied on those reports. Two negative PCRs, clearance, or symptom resolution were required of recovered Cohort 3 donors. Data came from immunoSEQ multiplex PCR; TCRdb stores just in-frame clones and leaves some out. Here the sample spans hundreds of thousands of clones, 85% to 90% being singletons. V dropped 4 bases and J dropped 1 base, with 11 bases sitting between them. CDR1 is KGHSH, CDR2 LQKENI, per germline. The CDR3 length is 15 residues. This TCR was recovered from a woman aged 18 to 35 who had recovered from COVID-19. The chain is built from TRBV18 and TRBJ2-1; D remains unclear. The material sequenced was PBMCs or T cells enriched from blood (not recorded which). The CDR3 loop is CASSLSGPSYNEQFF. In DNA form, the CDR3 reads TGTGCCAGCTCACTTTCGGGTCCTTCCTACAATGAGCAGTTCTTC.